This T cell receptor (beta chain) was found in a study of identical twins. TCRdb itself ran the 5' RACE reads through MiXCR, one entry per CDR3 protein. Of some 500,000 distinct CDR3 sequences in the sample, 20% to 25% were seen once. Germline trimming cut 6 bases from V and 0 bases from J; bases unmatched to any gene: 5. The CDR3 sequence is 15 residues long. Germline V lookup: CDR1 SGDLS, CDR2 YYNGEE. This sample was shared with a second study, whose subject was T cells expressing NK-cell markers. That work contributes: HCMV seropositivity characterized most of the eight sequenced donors, and seronegativity one. T cells sorted in several experiments were restricted to alpha-beta TCR T cells by an anti-gamma-delta TCR antibody.

The specimen was CD4+ T cells sorted from blood. The chain combines TRBV9 with TRBJ2-3; TRBD2 agrees at 9 bases. The TCR originated in a woman between 18 and 29 years old in good health. In DNA form, the CDR3 reads TGTGCCAGCACCCCCACTAGCGGGAGCACAGATACGCAGTATTTT. Translated, it gives CASTPTSGSTDTQYF.